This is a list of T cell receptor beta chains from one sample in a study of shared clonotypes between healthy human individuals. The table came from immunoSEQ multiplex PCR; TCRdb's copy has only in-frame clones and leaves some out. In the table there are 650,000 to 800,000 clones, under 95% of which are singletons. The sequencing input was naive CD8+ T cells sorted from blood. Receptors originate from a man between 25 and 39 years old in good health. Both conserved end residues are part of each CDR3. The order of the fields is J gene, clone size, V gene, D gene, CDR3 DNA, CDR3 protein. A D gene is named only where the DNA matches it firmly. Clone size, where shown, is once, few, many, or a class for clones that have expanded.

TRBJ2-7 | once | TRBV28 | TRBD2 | TGTGCCAGCAGTCAAACACTAGCGGGAGCTTCCGAGCAGTACTTC | CASSQTLAGASEQYF
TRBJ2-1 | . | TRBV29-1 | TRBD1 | TGCAGCGTCGATTTCGGACAGGGCAACTACAATGAGCAGTTCTTC | CSVDFGQGNYNEQFF
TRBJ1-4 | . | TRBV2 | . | TGTGCCAGCGCCGACGTGGGCAGGGTGGATGAAAAACTGTTTTTT | CASADVGRVDEKLFF
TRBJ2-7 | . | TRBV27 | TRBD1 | TGTGCCAGCAGTTTAGAACCCGGGACAGGGTCCTACGAGCAGTACTTC | CASSLEPGTGSYEQYF
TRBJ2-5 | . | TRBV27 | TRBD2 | TGTGCCAGCAGTTTATGGGACAGAGAGTTTAGCGGGAGGGAAGAGACCCAGTACTTC | CASSLWDREFSGREETQYF
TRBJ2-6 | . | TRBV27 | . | TGTGCCAGCAGTCCCGCTGGGGCCAACGTCCTGACTTTC | CASSPAGANVLTF
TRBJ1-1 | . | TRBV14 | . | TGTGCCAGCAGCCAAGTGACCGAGCTGAACACTGAAGCTTTCTTT | CASSQVTELNTEAFF
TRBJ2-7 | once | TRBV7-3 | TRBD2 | TGTGCCAGCAGCTTGACTAGCGGGAGTTACGAGCAGTACTTC | CASSLTSGSYEQYF
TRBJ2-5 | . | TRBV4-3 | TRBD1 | TGCGCCAGCAGCCAAGGGCAGGGGGCTTCAGAGACCCAGTACTTC | CASSQGQGASETQYF
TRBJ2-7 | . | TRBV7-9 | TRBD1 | TGTGCCAGCAGATGGGACAGCCAGTACGAGCAGTACTTC | CASRWDSQYEQYF
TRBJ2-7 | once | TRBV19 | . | TGTGCCAGTAGTAATTTTCGAACGGGCTCCTACGAGCAGTACTTC | CASSNFRTGSYEQYF
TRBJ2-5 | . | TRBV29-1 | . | TGCAGCGTTTGTTTATCCGGACAGTCGCAAGAGACCCAGTACTTC | CSVCLSGQSQETQYF
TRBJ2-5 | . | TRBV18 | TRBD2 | TGTGCCAGCTCACCGACTAGCGGGTTCCAAGAGACCCAGTACTTC | CASSPTSGFQETQYF
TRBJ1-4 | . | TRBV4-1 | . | TGCGCCAGCAGCCAAGACCCTAGCGCACAGAGCCGGCCAGAAAAACTGTTTTTT | CASSQDPSAQSRPEKLFF
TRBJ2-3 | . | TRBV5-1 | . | TGCGCCAGCAGAGTAGGGAGTGGTACGCAGTATTTT | CASRVGSGTQYF
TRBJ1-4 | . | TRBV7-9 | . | TGTGCCAGCAGCTTAGAAGGCCGCAGGTCGGAAAAACTGTTTTTT | CASSLEGRRSEKLFF
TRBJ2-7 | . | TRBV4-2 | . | TGTGCCAGCAGCCAAGACCCGGGGTCCTACGAGCAGTACTTC | CASSQDPGSYEQYF
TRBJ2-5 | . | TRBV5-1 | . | TGCGCCAGCAGCAGCGGCAGGTTGTACCAAGAGACCCAGTACTTC | CASSSGRLYQETQYF
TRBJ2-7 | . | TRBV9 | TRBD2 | TGTGCCAGCAGCGATGGACTAGCGTTGGACGAGCAGTACTTC | CASSDGLALDEQYF
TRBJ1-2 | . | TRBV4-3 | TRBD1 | TGCGCCAGCAGCAAAAGACAGGGGGATATCTATGGCTACACCTTC | CASSKRQGDIYGYTF
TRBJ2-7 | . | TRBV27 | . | TGTGCCAGCAGTTTGGGATACGAGCAGTACTTC | CASSLGYEQYF
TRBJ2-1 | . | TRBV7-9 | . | TGTGCCAGCAGCTTAAGGTCGACAGAGTGGGAGCAGTTCTTC | CASSLRSTEWEQFF